This TCR beta chain stems from a study of Ad26.COV2.S vaccination and SARS-CoV-2 variants. Study summary: Intramuscular Ad26.COV2.S doses were given once or twice, 56 days apart.

This sample's treatment: about 20 received Ad26.COV2.S at low or high dose, single or two shots; roughly five received placebo; per-sample allocation not given. Sampling occurred on day 63 after the first vaccine or placebo injection. Clones were read by immunoSEQ multiplex PCR, and TCRdb kept only the in-frame ones, dropping some. The sample holds roughly 320,000 clones; about nine tenths are singletons and the top ten take around 3.6%. The V segment lost 0 bases and the J segment 4 bases; nucleotides outside the gene matches: 12. CDR3 length: 17 amino acids. CDR1 and CDR2 (germline): SGHNT, YYREEE (reference sequence).

Source: peripheral blood, taken in a trial of Ad26.COV2.S vaccine versus placebo. This clonotype originated in a person aged 18-65 years who received the Ad26.COV2.S COVID-19 vaccine or a placebo. The chain is built from TRBV5-4 and TRBJ2-7; 8 bases are shared with TRBD2. DNA for the CDR3: TGTGCCAGCAGCTTGGGGGTAGCGGGGTCATTCGGTTACGAGCAGTACTTC. Translation gives CASSLGVAGSFGYEQYF.